These 25 T cell receptor beta chains were sequenced from one sample in a study of T cells in Graves' hyperthyroidism and ophthalmopathy. Template material for amplifying TCR beta CDR3 regions consisted of RNA transcripts. With the HTBI primer set, the TCR CDR3 went through a first round of RT-PCR. From the multiplex PCR reads, TCRdb called clonotypes with MiXCR, one entry per CDR3 protein. The sample consists of hundreds of thousands of distinct CDR3 sequences, approximately 15% of them appearing once. Material for sequencing was blood. The receptors were sampled from a woman aged 18-29 years with Graves' hyperthyroidism.

The chain links TRBV2 to TRBJ2-1, with 9 positions matching TRBD2. This CDR3 is 16 amino acids long. The junction had 7 bases not matched to a gene; V was cut back by 5 bases and J by 2 bases. Germline assignment: CDR1 SNHLY and CDR2 FYNNEI. CDR3 sequence reads: CASSPLSGRAYNEQFF. The CDR3 nucleotides read TGTGCCAGCAGTCCTCTTAGCGGGAGAGCCTACAATGAGCAGTTCTTC.

CDR3: CASSPALRGEQFF. For the CDR3, the DNA is TGTGCCAGCAGTCCCGCCCTGAGGGGTGAGCAGTTCTTC. V is TRBV12-3 or TRBV12-4 and J is TRBJ2-1; D may be TRBD1 or TRBD2 (5 bases each). The CDR3 is made up of 13 amino acids. V lost 5 bases, J lost 9 bases, and 14 bases lay in between.

This clonotype occurred many times. DNA of the CDR3: TGTGCCAGCAGCCCCTGGAAGGGTAGGCCCTACGAGCAGTACTTC. Its translation is CASSPWKGRPYEQYF. The J gene is TRBJ2-7, the V gene TRBV2; D call uncertain. The CDR3 covers 15 residues. Germline CDR1 is SNHLY and CDR2 is FYNNEI. V lost 6 bases to trimming and J lost 2 bases, with 17 bases between them.

The J gene is TRBJ1-5, the V gene TRBV2; D unresolved. CDR1 SNHLY and CDR2 FYNNEI come from the germline V gene. CDR3 length: 15 residues. V lost 6 bases, J lost 0 bases, and 12 bases lay in between. Here the CDR3 DNA reads TGTGCCAGCAGGGGCGCCGTCTATAGCAATCAGCCCCAGCATTTT. Translating it yields CASRGAVYSNQPQHF.

This clonotype has at least ten counts. The chain employs TRBV20-1 and TRBJ2-3, with TRBD2 identical over 10 bases. The V and J ends lost 2 bases and 6 bases, in that order; junction bases with no gene match: 2. The CDR3 sequence is 13 residues long. From germline, CDR1 is DFQATT and CDR2 SNEGSKA (reference sequence). The CDR3 DNA reads TGCAGTGCTAGACTAGCGGGAGTGGATACGCAGTATTTT. It encodes CSARLAGVDTQYF.

J is TRBJ1-4 and V is TRBV7-8; TRBD1 aligns across 7 bases. The CDR3 is made up of 15 amino acids. From germline, CDR1 is SGHVS and CDR2 FQNEAQ. Trimming took 5 bases from V and 8 from J; bases not matched to a gene: 11. The CDR3 loop reads CASSPRDSLNEKLFF. Written as DNA, the CDR3 is TGTGCCAGCAGCCCTAGGGACAGTCTCAACGAAAAACTGTTTTTT.

This clonotype was counted between two and nine times. The chain recombines TRBV27 with TRBJ1-2, with TRBD1 as a possible D gene (5 bases). The V gene lost 2 bases and the J gene lost 10 bases, with 14 bases spanning the gap. Germline CDR1 reads MNHEY; CDR2 reads SMNVEV (reference sequence). The CDR3 sequence is 13 residues long. The CDR3 nucleotides read TGTGCCAGCAGTTTAACGGGGGATCGAACCTACACCTTC. It translates to CASSLTGDRTYTF.

A few counts support this clonotype. V is TRBV11-1 and J is TRBJ2-2; possibly TRBD1 for D (5 bases). In germline, CDR1 is SGHAT, CDR2 FQDESV (reference sequence). V was shortened by 4 bases and J by 5 bases, with 5 bases between the two germline ends. The CDR3 contains 12 residues. This chain's CDR3 is CASSWTTGELFF. In DNA, the CDR3 is TGTGCCAGCAGCTGGACAACCGGGGAGCTGTTTTTT.

This clonotype has a handful of counts. The chain recombines TRBV3-1 with TRBJ2-2; TRBD1 matches 7 bases. The J segment lost 7 bases and the V segment lost 2 bases, leaving 7 bases of the junction unmatched. The length of the CDR3 is 15 residues. Germline V gene data show CDR1 as LGHDT and CDR2 as YNNKEL (reference sequence). CDR3 nucleotides: TGTGCCAGCAGCCAACCCGGGACAGAGGACGGGGAGCTGTTTTTT. This gives the protein CASSQPGTEDGELFF.

This clonotype was seen many times. V usage is TRBV12-3 or TRBV12-4 and J usage is TRBJ1-1; 9 positions match TRBD1. This CDR3 has 14 amino acids. V was pared by 4 bases and J by 4 bases, with 4 bases of the junction left unmatched. CDR3 residues: CASSWGQGGTEAFF. The CDR3 region has the DNA TGTGCCAGCAGTTGGGGACAGGGTGGCACTGAAGCTTTCTTT.

This clonotype appeared a few times. A much larger clone lies a single base off, so this may be a read error. The rearrangement joins TRBV30 to TRBJ1-5; D is ambiguous. Germline CDR1 GTSNPN, CDR2 SVGIG (reference sequence). The CDR3 consists of 13 residues. Written as DNA, the CDR3 is TGTGCCTGGAGTGTACTCTGGAATCAGCCCAAGCATTTT. Residues: CAWSVLWNQPKHF.

This clonotype was seen a handful of times. In DNA form, the CDR3 reads TGCGCCAGCTGGGGGCTACGGGACAGGGGCCCGAACACCGGGGAGCTGTTTTTT. This codes for CASWGLRDRGPNTGELFF. The V and J genes are TRBV4-1 and TRBJ2-2; 10 positions match TRBD1. CDR1 and CDR2 from the germline V gene are MGHRA and YSYEKL. J was trimmed by 0 bases and V by 8 bases; bases with no gene match: 12. The CDR3 consists of 18 residues.

This clonotype occurred many times. This CDR3 reads CASSPRTGDYGYTF. DNA of the CDR3: TGTGCCAGCTCACCAAGGACAGGGGACTATGGCTACACCTTC. The rearrangement links TRBV18 to TRBJ1-2; the match to TRBD1 covers 9 bases. V lost 2 bases and J lost 3; bases outside the gene matches: 1. The CDR3 has 14 amino acids. The germline CDR1 and CDR2 sequences are KGHSH and LQKENI.

This clonotype has only a few counts. The genes are TRBV12-3 or TRBV12-4 and TRBJ2-7; D gene ambiguous. There are 14 residues in the CDR3. Trimming shortened V by 1 base and J by 5 bases, and 12 bases separated the two germline ends. CDR3 in DNA: TGTGCCAGCAGTTTAGATAGCCACGCCGACGAGCAGTACTTC. It yields the protein CASSLDSHADEQYF.

CDR3 nucleotide sequence: TGTGCCAGCAGCGCCTCGGATGCGTTAGGAAACACCATATATTTT. This gives the protein CASSASDALGNTIYF. The rearrangement uses TRBV9 and TRBJ1-3; unclear D gene. V lost 3 bases and J lost 4, with 14 bases in between. CDR3 length: 15 residues. Germline V gives CDR1 SGDLS, CDR2 YYNGEE.

The rearrangement links TRBV5-5 to TRBJ2-1; 8 bases align to TRBD1. The CDR3 is 15 amino acids. Germline V CDR1 and CDR2: SGHKS, YYEKEE (reference sequence). Trimming at V came to 4 bases and at J to 7 bases, leaving 10 bases not matched to a gene. The CDR3 loop reads CASSAGQGRENEQFF. CDR3 nucleotide sequence: TGTGCCAGCAGCGCCGGACAGGGTAGGGAAAATGAGCAGTTCTTC.

This clonotype was detected a few times. The chain uses TRBV19 and TRBJ1-1, with 10 positions matching TRBD1. V gave up 1 base and J gave up 2 bases; unmatched junction bases: 10. This CDR3 comprises 18 residues. The germline gives CDR1 LNHDA, CDR2 SQIVND (reference sequence). The CDR3: CASSIAPGQGRGNTEAFF. The DNA of the CDR3 is TGTGCCAGTAGTATAGCCCCGGGACAGGGGCGAGGTAACACTGAAGCTTTCTTT.

This clonotype was detected ten times or more. V and J are TRBV15 and TRBJ2-6; D is ambiguous. Germline CDR1 and CDR2: LNHNV and YYDKDF (reference sequence). Trimming removed 0 bases from V and 0 bases from J, with 6 bases in between. The CDR3 consists of 16 residues. The CDR3 loop reads CATSRDSGSGANVLTF. The CDR3 bases are TGTGCCACCAGCAGAGATTCAGGCTCTGGGGCCAACGTCCTGACTTTC.

In DNA form, the CDR3 reads TGTGCCATCAGTGACCGAGGGGAGGACGAGCAGTACTTC. Amino acid sequence: CAISDRGEDEQYF. The chain couples TRBV10-3 to TRBJ2-7, with D perhaps TRBD2 (6 bases). V lost 3 bases and J lost 5, with 11 bases in between. Germline values: CDR1 ENHRY, CDR2 SYGVKD. This CDR3 has 13 residues.

In its sample, this clonotype was seen many times. V is TRBV18 and J is TRBJ1-4; no firm D call. V was cut by 2 bases and J by 8 bases, with 9 bases left in between. CDR1 KGHSH and CDR2 LQKENI come from the germline V gene. The CDR3 is 13 residues long. The CDR3 nucleotides are TGTGCCAGCTCACCAATGGGGAGGGAAAAACTGTTTTTT. Translated, it gives CASSPMGREKLFF. Full variable domain (remainder filled in from reference TRBV18 and TRBJ1-4): NAGVMQNPRHLVRRRGQEARLRCSPMKGHSHVYWYRQLPEEGLKFMVYLQKENIIDESGMPKERFSAEFPKEGPSILRIQQVVRGDSAAYFCASSPMGREKLFFGSGTQLSVL.

The chain employs TRBV20-1 and TRBJ1-1; no clear D. The ends were cut back, 2 bases at V and 8 bases at J, with 15 bases in the middle. Per germline, CDR1 DFQATT and CDR2 SNEGSKA (reference sequence). This CDR3 comprises 13 residues. The CDR3 bases are TGCAGTGCTAGAACGGGCGTGGTTTTAGAAGCTTTCTTT. This translates into CSARTGVVLEAFF.

This clonotype was detected ten times or more. The J gene is TRBJ2-5, the V gene TRBV29-1, with 8 positions matching TRBD2. Germline-derived CDR1 and CDR2 are SQVTM and ANQGSEA. This CDR3 contains 18 residues. The V segment lost 6 bases and the J segment 5 bases; nucleotides outside the gene matches: 23. CDR3 amino acids: CSVGRDLTRVPHGETQYF. CDR3 nucleotide sequence: TGCAGCGTCGGGAGGGACCTCACGCGAGTGCCGCATGGGGAGACCCAGTACTTC.

In its sample, this clonotype was seen a few times. The chain couples TRBV4-1 to TRBJ2-1, with TRBD2 as a possible D gene (7 bases). Per germline, CDR1 MGHRA and CDR2 YSYEKL. The CDR3 has 15 residues. V was clipped by 1 base and J by 4 bases, with 11 bases between them. The CDR3: CASSQAGEGYNEQFF. The DNA of the CDR3 is TGCGCCAGCAGCCAAGCAGGGGAGGGGTACAATGAGCAGTTCTTC.

The chain recombines TRBV6-1 with TRBJ2-1; TRBD2 matches 10 bases. V shed 6 bases, J shed 4 bases, and the junction held 21 bases outside the gene matches. This CDR3 is built from 20 residues. Germline assignment: CDR1 MNHNS and CDR2 SASEGT. The CDR3 bases are TGTGCCAGCAGGGTGGAGATCTTGAAAGCGGGAGGGCCGGGGTACAATGAGCAGTTCTTC. Translated, it gives CASRVEILKAGGPGYNEQFF.

The chain carries TRBV28 and TRBJ1-5; TRBD1 aligns across 7 bases. The V gene end was trimmed by 7 bases and the J gene end by 4 bases; junction bases not matched to a gene: 16. CDR3 length equals 17 residues. CDR1 is MDHEN and CDR2 is SYDVKM in the germline V gene. The CDR3 DNA follows: TGTGCCAGCACCCCGCTTTTTGGCAGGGGGGGGAATCAGCCCCAGCATTTT. Translation: CASTPLFGRGGNQPQHF.